Listed here are 18 T cell receptor beta chains from one sample, sequenced in a study of cytomegalovirus exposure and HLA in healthy donors. 13 Jbeta primers and 60 Vbeta primers were used for the PCR. The assay was immunoSEQ multiplex PCR, and TCRdb's table has in-frame clones only and misses some. Of around 85,000 clones in the sample, roughly 80% were seen once. The specimen sequenced was PBMCs. The receptors come from a man in his forties or fifties in good health and CMV-seropositive.

V usage is TRBV6-5 and J usage is TRBJ2-3; no clear D. This CDR3 has 13 amino acids. Trimming pared 4 bases from V and 5 bases from J, leaving 10 bases between. From germline, CDR1 is MNHEY and CDR2 SVGAGI. In nucleotides, the CDR3 is TGTGCCAGCAGTTCAAGTCTCAGAGATACGCAGTATTTT. It encodes CASSSSLRDTQYF.

The rearrangement links TRBV6-1 to TRBJ1-3; D is possibly TRBD1 (6 bases). Per germline, CDR1 MNHNS and CDR2 SASEGT. V lost 6 bases and J lost 4, with 16 bases in between. This CDR3 has 15 residues. The DNA for the CDR3 is TGTGCCAGCAGCCGCGAGGGGGTTGAAGGAAACACCATATATTTT. It translates to CASSREGVEGNTIYF.

This clone was observed a handful of times. The V gene is TRBV27, the J gene TRBJ2-7, with a possible D match to TRBD2 (6 bases). CDR3 length: 15 amino acids. Trimming removed 5 bases from V and 6 bases from J, with 20 bases in between. Germline CDR1 is MNHEY and CDR2 is SMNVEV (reference sequence). The CDR3 DNA reads as TGTGCCAGCAGTCACCGGGACTCCACAAATCTCGAGCAGTACTTC. Encoded protein: CASSHRDSTNLEQYF.

The chain is built from TRBV7-9 and TRBJ2-7; 12 bases map to TRBD2. J gave up 8 bases and V 4 bases, and 9 bases lay outside the gene matches. The CDR3 totals 15 residues. Germline loops: CDR1 SEHNR, CDR2 FQNEAQ (reference sequence). CDR3 residues: CASSSGLAGNLKQYF. CDR3 nucleotide sequence: TGTGCCAGCAGCTCAGGACTAGCGGGAAATTTGAAGCAGTACTTC.

This rearrangement joins TRBV5-4 to TRBJ2-1; D might be TRBD1 (5 bases). In germline, CDR1 is SGHNT, CDR2 YYREEE (reference sequence). The V end was cut by 0 bases, the J end by 4 bases, with 14 bases between. The CDR3 is 16 amino acids. For the CDR3, the DNA is TGTGCCAGCAGCTTGGGGAAGAAAGCAGGGTACAATGAGCAGTTCTTC. This translates into CASSLGKKAGYNEQFF.

This sequence joins TRBV11-3 and TRBJ2-5, with 9 bases matching TRBD1. With 5 bases clipped from V and 5 bases from J, the junction kept 9 bases outside the gene matches. Per germline, CDR1 SGHNT and CDR2 YENEEA. This CDR3 contains 15 residues. The CDR3 nucleotides are TGTGCCAGCAGCCTCTCCGGGACAGGGATGGAGACCCAGTACTTC. This translates into CASSLSGTGMETQYF.

This clone has a single count. The rearrangement links TRBV28 to TRBJ1-1; D may be TRBD1 (5 bases). The CDR3 spans 14 residues. Germline values: CDR1 MDHEN, CDR2 SYDVKM. Trimming stripped 2 bases from V and 7 bases from J, with 14 bases between. CDR3 coding DNA: TGTGCCAGCAGTTTACACGCAGGGAAAAATGAAGCTTTCTTT. This encodes CASSLHAGKNEAFF.

The chain is built from TRBV5-6 and TRBJ2-5; the D gene is possibly TRBD1 (6 bases). The length of the CDR3 is 11 residues. With 0 bases removed from V and 11 bases from J, the gap between germline ends came to 8 bases. Germline V lookup: CDR1 SGHDT, CDR2 YYEEEE. Written as DNA, the CDR3 is TGTGCCAGCAGCTTGGGCCAGGGGCAGTACTTC. Residues: CASSLGQGQYF.

The chain carries TRBV15 and TRBJ2-1, with D hard to call. Germline-derived CDR1 and CDR2 are LNHNV and YYDKDF (reference sequence). V lost 0 bases and J lost 5, with 11 bases in between. This CDR3 is 15 amino acids long. The CDR3 spells CATSRDLSTNNEQFF. DNA of the CDR3: TGTGCCACCAGCAGAGATCTTAGCACCAACAATGAGCAGTTCTTC.

This clone was observed a single time. The CDR3: CASTTPREVGSDTQYF. The CDR3 DNA sequence: TGCGCCAGCACCACTCCCCGGGAAGTGGGTTCAGATACGCAGTATTTT. This chain uses TRBV5-1 with TRBJ2-3; D is possibly TRBD2 (5 bases). The length of the CDR3 is 16 residues. The V gene's germline CDR1 is SGHRS and CDR2 YFSETQ. Trimming left V 6 bases short and J 4 bases short, with 21 bases between.

CDR3 nucleotides: TGTGCCAGTAGTATACCCGAATCCGGGACAGCCGAACGGATTTATGGCTACACCTTC. Residues: CASSIPESGTAERIYGYTF. This chain connects TRBV19 to TRBJ1-2; 7 nucleotides align to TRBD1. V lost 2 bases to trimming and J lost 5 bases; unmatched junction nucleotides: 20. Germline CDR1 and CDR2: LNHDA and SQIVND (reference sequence). This CDR3 is built from 19 residues.

V is TRBV19 and J is TRBJ2-7, with D perhaps matching TRBD1 (6 bases). CDR1 is LNHDA and CDR2 is SQIVND in the germline V gene (reference sequence). This CDR3 comprises 15 residues. V was cut by 4 bases and J by 3 bases, with 16 bases left in between. The CDR3 here is CASSSAWQGFYEQYF. CDR3 nucleotides: TGTGCCAGTAGTAGCGCTTGGCAGGGGTTCTACGAGCAGTACTTC.

The chain uses TRBV7-9 and TRBJ2-6; 7 bases align to TRBD1. This CDR3 is built from 16 residues. CDR1 and CDR2 from the germline V gene are SEHNR and FQNEAQ (reference sequence). The V and J ends lost 4 bases and 2 bases, in that order; junction bases with no gene match: 5. The CDR3 DNA follows: TGTGCCAGCAGCTCGACAGGGTTCCCTGGGGCCAACGTCCTGACTTTC. It is translated as CASSSTGFPGANVLTF.

On this clone: The same CDR3 also results from other DNA sequences found in this sample. CDR3 bases: TGTGCCAGCAGCTTGAGTCAGGGCTACGAGCAGTACTTC. Protein product: CASSLSQGYEQYF. The rearrangement uses TRBV7-8 and TRBJ2-7; possible D gene TRBD1, 5 bases. Germline CDR1 SGHVS, CDR2 FQNEAQ. The CDR3 contains 13 residues. Deletions cut 3 bases from V and 3 bases from J, with 9 bases between.

The rearrangement uses TRBV5-5 and TRBJ2-4, with a tentative D call TRBD2 (5 bases). The CDR3 consists of 13 residues. In germline, CDR1 is SGHKS, CDR2 YYEKEE (reference sequence). Trimming left V 0 bases short and J 12 bases short, with 13 bases between. CDR3 DNA sequence: TGTGCCAGCAGCTTGGATCTAAATGGGAGTCAGTACTTC. As protein: CASSLDLNGSQYF.

The chain uses TRBV29-1 and TRBJ2-2; D gene uncertain. V lost 5 bases to trimming and J lost 2 bases, with 21 bases between them. CDR3 length: 17 amino acids. Germline V gene data show CDR1 as SQVTM and CDR2 as ANQGSEA. The CDR3 sequence is CSVLPFAAETNTGELFF. Here the CDR3 DNA reads TGCAGCGTTCTTCCCTTCGCGGCGGAAACCAACACCGGGGAGCTGTTTTTT.

The rearrangement uses TRBV4-1 and TRBJ1-2, with TRBD1 matching 7 bases. V was pared by 4 bases and J by 1 base, with 9 bases of the junction left unmatched. CDR3 length equals 16 residues. The germline gives CDR1 MGHRA, CDR2 YSYEKL. CDR3 residues: CASSRGQVLDNYGYTF. The CDR3 DNA reads TGCGCCAGCAGCCGCGGACAGGTTCTCGATAACTATGGCTACACCTTC.

V is TRBV19 and J is TRBJ2-3; D may be TRBD2 (5 bases). Trimming removed 7 bases at V and 3 bases at J, with 14 bases between. The CDR3 runs to 14 residues. CDR1 LNHDA and CDR2 SQIVND come from the germline V gene (reference sequence). The DNA for the CDR3 is TGTGCCAGTACCGGCGGGTATTTAACAGATACGCAGTATTTT. This gives the protein CASTGGYLTDTQYF.